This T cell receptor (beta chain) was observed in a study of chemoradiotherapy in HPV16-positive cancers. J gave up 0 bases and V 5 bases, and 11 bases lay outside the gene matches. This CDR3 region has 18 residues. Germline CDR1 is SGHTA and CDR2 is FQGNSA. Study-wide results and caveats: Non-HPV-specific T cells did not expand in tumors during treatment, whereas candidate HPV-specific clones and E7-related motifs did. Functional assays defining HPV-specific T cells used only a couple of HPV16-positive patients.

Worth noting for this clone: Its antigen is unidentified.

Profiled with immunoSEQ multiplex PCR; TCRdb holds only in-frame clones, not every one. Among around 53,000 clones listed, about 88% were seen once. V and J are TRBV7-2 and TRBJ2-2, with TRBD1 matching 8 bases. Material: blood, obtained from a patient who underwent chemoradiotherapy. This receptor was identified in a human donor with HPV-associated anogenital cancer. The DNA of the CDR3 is TGTGCCAGCAGCAGAAATGGACAGGGTGGTACGAACACCGGGGAGCTGTTTTTT. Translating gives CASSRNGQGGTNTGELFF.